This TCR beta chain was recovered during a study of T-cell reconstitution after alpha-beta-depleted transplantation in children. Library preparation (for TCRbeta) was performed with unique molecular identifiers. TCRdb redid the calling of the PCR reads with MiXCR, one entry per CDR3 protein. The table records nearly 400,000 distinct CDR3 sequences, over 20% of them present only once. Germline assignment: CDR1 MNHEY and CDR2 SVGEGT. The length of the CDR3 is 15 residues. V dropped 5 bases and J dropped 9; count of bases not matched to a gene: 12. This clonotype has a handful of counts. The V call is TRBV6-2 or TRBV6-3, the J call TRBJ2-1; TRBD2 aligns across 8 bases. The source material was PBMCs from the stem cell graft donor, sampled from the stem cell graft. This sequence originates from a human donor who donated a stem cell graft to a child with acute myeloid leukemia. CDR3 region: CASSRAGDPRAEQFF. For the CDR3, the DNA is TGTGCCAGCAGTAGAGCGGGAGACCCCCGGGCTGAGCAGTTCTTC.